A selection of T cell receptor beta chains follows, all from one sample in a study of T-cell memory formation after mild COVID-19. From the 5' RACE reads, TCRdb called clonotypes with MiXCR, one entry per CDR3 protein. The sample includes around 420,000 distinct CDR3 sequences, less than 25% seen only once; the top ten take 8.8%. Input material: PBMCs or a T cell subset sorted from them (not recorded which). The source is an adult woman who had mild COVID-19 (a few samples of this study predate the infection). Cell type and time point are not known. The CDR3 runs from the conserved cysteine through the conserved F or W. The order of the fields is CDR3 DNA, CDR3 protein, clone size, J gene, V gene, D gene. The D gene is left open where the match is weak. Only some rows state a clone size, as once, few, many or a class for expanded clones.

CDR3nt: TGCAGTGCTACCGTGGGAGGGTTTGACAAAAACATTCAGTACTTC
CDR3aa: CSATVGGFDKNIQYF
abundance: .
j_gene: TRBJ2-4
v_gene: TRBV20-1
d_gene: TRBD2

CDR3nt: TGTGCCAGCAGCCCACAGGGACTATCGAATGAGCAGTTCTTC
CDR3aa: CASSPQGLSNEQFF
abundance: .
j_gene: TRBJ2-1
v_gene: TRBV7-2
d_gene: .

CDR3nt: TGTGCCAGCAGTGAGCCGGGACAGGAGTACTCTGGAAACACCATATATTTT
CDR3aa: CASSEPGQEYSGNTIYF
abundance: many
j_gene: TRBJ1-3
v_gene: TRBV25-1
d_gene: TRBD1

CDR3nt: TGCAGCGTTGGGCGGGGGCGAGGTACTGAAGCTTTCTTT
CDR3aa: CSVGRGRGTEAFF
abundance: .
j_gene: TRBJ1-1
v_gene: TRBV29-1
d_gene: .

CDR3nt: TGCGCCAGCAGCTTGATCCCGAGCTTCTATGGCTACACCTTC
CDR3aa: CASSLIPSFYGYTF
abundance: .
j_gene: TRBJ1-2
v_gene: TRBV5-1
d_gene: .

CDR3nt: TGTGCCAGCCGCATAAGGACAGGGGCTGGAAACACCATATATTTT
CDR3aa: CASRIRTGAGNTIYF
abundance: .
j_gene: TRBJ1-3
v_gene: TRBV2
d_gene: TRBD1

CDR3nt: TGTGCCAGCAGCTTACATACAGGGGCCAACACTGAAGCTTTCTTT
CDR3aa: CASSLHTGANTEAFF
abundance: few
j_gene: TRBJ1-1
v_gene: TRBV7-2
d_gene: TRBD1

CDR3nt: TGTGCCAGCAGTCCTACCACAGGGGCTCTCTACGAGCAGTACTTC
CDR3aa: CASSPTTGALYEQYF
abundance: few
j_gene: TRBJ2-7
v_gene: TRBV12-3/TRBV12-4
d_gene: TRBD1

CDR3nt: TGTGCCAGCATTCGGGGGGCCACGGACACCGGGGAGCTGTTTTTT
CDR3aa: CASIRGATDTGELFF
abundance: .
j_gene: TRBJ2-2
v_gene: TRBV6-6
d_gene: .

CDR3nt: TGTGCCAGTAGTATAATGAACACCGGGGAGCTGTTTTTT
CDR3aa: CASSIMNTGELFF
abundance: few
j_gene: TRBJ2-2
v_gene: TRBV19
d_gene: .

CDR3nt: TGCGCCAGCAGCCAACCGGGGAAGGATTATGGCTACACCTTC
CDR3aa: CASSQPGKDYGYTF
abundance: few
j_gene: TRBJ1-2
v_gene: TRBV4-1
d_gene: .

CDR3nt: TGTGCCATCAGCGCAGGGGCAGCCTATAATTCACCCCTCCACTTT
CDR3aa: CAISAGAAYNSPLHF
abundance: .
j_gene: TRBJ1-6
v_gene: TRBV7-9
d_gene: .

CDR3nt: TGCAGCGTTTGCAGGGGATCGAACACTGAAGCTTTCTTT
CDR3aa: CSVCRGSNTEAFF
abundance: few
j_gene: TRBJ1-1
v_gene: TRBV29-1
d_gene: .

CDR3nt: TGTGCCAGCAGACCCGAGGGGAGAGATACGCAGTATTTT
CDR3aa: CASRPEGRDTQYF
abundance: .
j_gene: TRBJ2-3
v_gene: TRBV12-3/TRBV12-4
d_gene: .

CDR3nt: TGTGCCAGTAGTGACTACACCGGAGGGAACACTGAAGCTTTCTTT
CDR3aa: CASSDYTGGNTEAFF
abundance: few
j_gene: TRBJ1-1
v_gene: TRBV19
d_gene: .

CDR3nt: TGTGCCAGCAGCTTAAAGGGGCTAGCGGGAGGCTACGAGCAGTACTTC
CDR3aa: CASSLKGLAGGYEQYF
abundance: once
j_gene: TRBJ2-7
v_gene: TRBV7-2
d_gene: TRBD2

CDR3nt: TGTGCCAGCAGCTCTGGACAGGGGGTAGGTCAGCCCCAGCATTTT
CDR3aa: CASSSGQGVGQPQHF
abundance: once
j_gene: TRBJ1-5
v_gene: TRBV6-6
d_gene: TRBD1

CDR3nt: TGCAGTGCTAGAGTCAGGGTGGATACGCAGTATTTT
CDR3aa: CSARVRVDTQYF
abundance: few
j_gene: TRBJ2-3
v_gene: TRBV20-1
d_gene: .

CDR3nt: TGTGCCACCAGTGATTCGACAGGGGGACTCTATCAGTACTTC
CDR3aa: CATSDSTGGLYQYF
abundance: .
j_gene: TRBJ2-4
v_gene: TRBV24-1
d_gene: TRBD1

CDR3nt: TGCGCCAGCAGCCTACTCACAGGGAGCGAGACCCAGTACTTC
CDR3aa: CASSLLTGSETQYF
abundance: .
j_gene: TRBJ2-5
v_gene: TRBV5-1
d_gene: .

CDR3nt: TGTGCCAGCAGGCCCGGGACAGGGGCCTACAATGAGCAGTTCTTC
CDR3aa: CASRPGTGAYNEQFF
abundance: .
j_gene: TRBJ2-1
v_gene: TRBV12-3/TRBV12-4
d_gene: TRBD1

CDR3nt: TGTGCCAGCAGCTTCCGGCTAGCGGGAGCCTACAATGAGCAGTTCTTC
CDR3aa: CASSFRLAGAYNEQFF
abundance: few
j_gene: TRBJ2-1
v_gene: TRBV11-2
d_gene: TRBD2

CDR3nt: TGCGCCAGCAGCCAAGGGGAGGGGTCCGGTTTGGAGCAGTACTTC
CDR3aa: CASSQGEGSGLEQYF
abundance: .
j_gene: TRBJ2-7
v_gene: TRBV4-1
d_gene: TRBD2

CDR3nt: TGTGCCAGCAGGACGATAACTAGCGGGGACCAAGAGACCCAGTACTTC
CDR3aa: CASRTITSGDQETQYF
abundance: .
j_gene: TRBJ2-5
v_gene: TRBV6-6
d_gene: TRBD2

CDR3nt: TGTGCCAGCAGCGTGTCCTCTGGGGCCAACGTCCTGACTTTC
CDR3aa: CASSVSSGANVLTF
abundance: few
j_gene: TRBJ2-6
v_gene: TRBV9
d_gene: .

CDR3nt: TGCAGTGGTTGGGGTGATACTGAAGCTTTCTTT
CDR3aa: CSGWGDTEAFF
abundance: few
j_gene: TRBJ1-1
v_gene: TRBV20-1
d_gene: .

CDR3nt: TGTGCCAGCAGCCAAGATTGGGACAGTATCTACGAGCAGTACTTC
CDR3aa: CASSQDWDSIYEQYF
abundance: few
j_gene: TRBJ2-7
v_gene: TRBV4-2
d_gene: TRBD1

CDR3nt: TGTGCCAGCAGTTTACCCGACAGGGGGCTTGGAAACACCATATATTTT
CDR3aa: CASSLPDRGLGNTIYF
abundance: few
j_gene: TRBJ1-3
v_gene: TRBV12-3/TRBV12-4
d_gene: TRBD1

CDR3nt: TGCGCCAGCAGACCTTGGACAGGGCCGAAAGAGACCCAGTACTTC
CDR3aa: CASRPWTGPKETQYF
abundance: few
j_gene: TRBJ2-5
v_gene: TRBV4-1
d_gene: TRBD1

CDR3nt: TGTGCCAGCAGCCCGGGGTCCTATCAGCCCCAGCATTTT
CDR3aa: CASSPGSYQPQHF
abundance: .
j_gene: TRBJ1-5
v_gene: TRBV7-2
d_gene: .

CDR3nt: TGTGCCAGCAGTACCACGTACTACGAGCAGTACTTC
CDR3aa: CASSTTYYEQYF
abundance: few
j_gene: TRBJ2-7
v_gene: TRBV6-6
d_gene: .

CDR3nt: TGTGCCAGCAGCCTCCGGACAGGGGTCGGTGTCTATGGCTACACCTTC
CDR3aa: CASSLRTGVGVYGYTF
abundance: .
j_gene: TRBJ1-2
v_gene: TRBV7-9
d_gene: TRBD1

CDR3nt: TGCGCCAGCCGGCCGGGACATACCTACAATGAGCAGTTCTTC
CDR3aa: CASRPGHTYNEQFF
abundance: few
j_gene: TRBJ2-1
v_gene: TRBV5-1
d_gene: .

CDR3nt: TGCGCCAGCAGCTTGAGGCCTAGCGGGAACACCGGGGAGCTGTTTTTT
CDR3aa: CASSLRPSGNTGELFF
abundance: .
j_gene: TRBJ2-2
v_gene: TRBV5-1
d_gene: TRBD2

CDR3nt: TGTGCCAGCAGTGAAAACTGGGGGCCTCCCTACGAGCAGTACTTC
CDR3aa: CASSENWGPPYEQYF
abundance: .
j_gene: TRBJ2-7
v_gene: TRBV6-1
d_gene: .

CDR3nt: TGCGCCAGCAGCTTAGAGACAAACTATGGCTACACCTTC
CDR3aa: CASSLETNYGYTF
abundance: .
j_gene: TRBJ1-2
v_gene: TRBV5-1
d_gene: .

CDR3nt: TGTGCCACCAGTGACCCCAATCTCCCCTACAATGAGCAGTTCTTC
CDR3aa: CATSDPNLPYNEQFF
abundance: few
j_gene: TRBJ2-1
v_gene: TRBV24-1
d_gene: .

CDR3nt: TGTGCCACCAGCAGAGCACCATTAGAGCTTGGCTACACCTTC
CDR3aa: CATSRAPLELGYTF
abundance: .
j_gene: TRBJ1-2
v_gene: TRBV15
d_gene: .

CDR3nt: TGTGCCAGCAGAATAGGGACATCTACTGAAGCTTTCTTT
CDR3aa: CASRIGTSTEAFF
abundance: few
j_gene: TRBJ1-1
v_gene: TRBV2
d_gene: .

CDR3nt: TGTGCCACGCAAGCGGGGGGGAAAAACAATGAGCAGTTCTTC
CDR3aa: CATQAGGKNNEQFF
abundance: few
j_gene: TRBJ2-1
v_gene: TRBV24-1
d_gene: TRBD2

CDR3nt: TGTGCCAGCAGTGAATTTAGGATTAGCAATCAGCCCCAGCATTTT
CDR3aa: CASSEFRISNQPQHF
abundance: .
j_gene: TRBJ1-5
v_gene: TRBV6-1
d_gene: .

CDR3nt: TGCAGTGCTAGACCGGACAGGGGGTTTTTTACTGAAGCTTTCTTT
CDR3aa: CSARPDRGFFTEAFF
abundance: .
j_gene: TRBJ1-1
v_gene: TRBV20-1
d_gene: TRBD1

CDR3nt: TGCGCCAGCAGCTTGGCTGCGGGAGAGCGTAGCCACGAGCAGTACTTC
CDR3aa: CASSLAAGERSHEQYF
abundance: .
j_gene: TRBJ2-7
v_gene: TRBV5-1
d_gene: TRBD2

CDR3nt: TGTGCCAGCACAGGGACAGGGATCTATGGCTACACCTTC
CDR3aa: CASTGTGIYGYTF
abundance: .
j_gene: TRBJ1-2
v_gene: TRBV7-9
d_gene: TRBD1

CDR3nt: TGTGCCAGCAGCCCCTCGCTCGAGGGGGCCGGCGGCTACACCTTC
CDR3aa: CASSPSLEGAGGYTF
abundance: .
j_gene: TRBJ1-2
v_gene: TRBV14
d_gene: TRBD1

CDR3nt: TGTGCCAGCAGCTTACGGGAGGTTGGCAAAAACATTCAGTACTTC
CDR3aa: CASSLREVGKNIQYF
abundance: .
j_gene: TRBJ2-4
v_gene: TRBV7-9
d_gene: TRBD2

CDR3nt: TGCAGCGTGGATGGACAGGACTATGGCTACACCTTC
CDR3aa: CSVDGQDYGYTF
abundance: .
j_gene: TRBJ1-2
v_gene: TRBV29-1
d_gene: TRBD1

CDR3nt: TGTGCCAGCAGTTTTGAAAATTCACCCCTCCACTTT
CDR3aa: CASSFENSPLHF
abundance: .
j_gene: TRBJ1-6
v_gene: TRBV27
d_gene: .